This T cell receptor beta chain was identified during a study of response to subunit inactivated influenza vaccine (dated by TCRdb to 2017 to 2018). In the study overall: The study used deep quantitative T cell receptor repertoire profiling to track responses to a trivalent subunit inactivated influenza vaccine.

Library preparation was by RT-PCR. The sequencer was an Illumina HiSeq 2500. TCRdb handled the public reads itself, with Q25 trimming in fastp and clone calling in MiXCR, and kept productive beta chains. Duplicate CDR3 protein sequences are folded into a single record with the most common DNA and genes. This sample has fewer than 600,000 distinct CDR3 sequences in its table, and around 7.7% of those were observed once. The ten largest clonotypes hold 13% of the sample. What the study reported, not specific to this receptor: The authors suggested that each seasonal influenza vaccination may recruit only a limited number of new T cells.

V and J are truncated by 3 bases and 5 bases respectively, leaving an intervening sequence of 10 bases. As encoded in the germline V gene, CDR1 is MDHEN while CDR2 is SYDVKM. The CDR3 goes from the cysteine to the phenylalanine over 13 residues. CDR3 DNA is the only sequence kept; it has 39 bases, read in frame from the first base. This clonotype appeared many times. The antigen this receptor binds is unknown. Per-base qualities were not stored, and no clone one base away is much larger. This clonotype originated in a man between 50 and 69 years old who received an inactivated influenza vaccine. Donor details come from another sample of the same person, matched by shared clones. The chain joins TRBV28 to TRBJ1-2; the D gene remains uncertain. Specimen: PBMCs from blood, collected roughly 24 months after vaccination. The DNA sequence is TGTGCCAGCAGTTTCGAACAGAAATATGGCTACACCTTC. This yields the protein CASSFEQKYGYTF.